This TCR beta chain is drawn from a study of CD8 T cells in Susac syndrome. Control patients had untreated stable or active relapsing-remitting multiple sclerosis by revised McDonald criteria. Isolation of CD8+ and CD4+ T cells was performed negatively, whereas enrichment of TEMRA cells was done by FACS. With random hexamers, reverse transcription was performed on about 0.5 to 1 ug of RNA. The immunoSEQ assay covered 54 Vbeta and 13 Jbeta segments for CDR3. Each CDR3 protein gets one entry after TCRdb re-called the immunoSEQ multiplex PCR reads with MiXCR. The sample records 200,000 to 250,000 distinct CDR3 sequences, about 94% being singletons. The CDR3 is made up of 15 amino acids. Trimming removed 2 bases from V and 5 bases from J; junction bases left unmatched: 9. Germline lookup yields CDR1 SQVTM and CDR2 ANQGSEA.

The receptor was isolated from a human donor with multiple sclerosis. The chain carries TRBV29-1 and TRBJ1-1; 9 nucleotides agree with TRBD1. Material: CD8+ T cells from PBMCs. Here the CDR3 DNA reads TGCAGCGTTGAACCCTCCGGGACAGGGCGGACTGAAGCTTTCTTT. Protein sequence: CSVEPSGTGRTEAFF.